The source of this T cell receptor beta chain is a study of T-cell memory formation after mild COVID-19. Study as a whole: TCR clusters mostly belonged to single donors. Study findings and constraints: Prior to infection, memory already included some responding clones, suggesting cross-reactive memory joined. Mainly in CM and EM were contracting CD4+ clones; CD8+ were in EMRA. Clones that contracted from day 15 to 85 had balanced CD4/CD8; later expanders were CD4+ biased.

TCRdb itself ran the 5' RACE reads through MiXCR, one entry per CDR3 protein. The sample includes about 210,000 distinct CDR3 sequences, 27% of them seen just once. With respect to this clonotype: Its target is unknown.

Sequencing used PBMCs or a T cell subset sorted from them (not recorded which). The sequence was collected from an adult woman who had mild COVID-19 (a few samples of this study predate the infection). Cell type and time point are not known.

The CDR3 loop is CASSVDPIGGTDTQYF. DNA of the CDR3: TGTGCCAGCAGCGTAGATCCGATCGGGGGCACAGATACGCAGTATTTT. J is TRBJ2-3 and V is TRBV9; D is possibly TRBD2 (5 bases). Germline V gene lookup returns CDR1 SGDLS and CDR2 YYNGEE. The V end was cut by 0 bases, the J end by 1 base, with 12 bases between. The CDR3 sequence is 16 residues long.